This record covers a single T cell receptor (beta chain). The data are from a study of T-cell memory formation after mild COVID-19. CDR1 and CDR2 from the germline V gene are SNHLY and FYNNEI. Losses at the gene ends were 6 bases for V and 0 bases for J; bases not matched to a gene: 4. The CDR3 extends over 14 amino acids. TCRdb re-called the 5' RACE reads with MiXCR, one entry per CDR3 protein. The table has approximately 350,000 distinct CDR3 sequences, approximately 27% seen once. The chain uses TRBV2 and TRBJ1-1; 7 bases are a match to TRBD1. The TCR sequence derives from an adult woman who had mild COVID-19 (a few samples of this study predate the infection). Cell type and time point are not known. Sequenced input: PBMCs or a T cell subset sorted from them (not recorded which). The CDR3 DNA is TGTGCCAGCAGGGGACAGACCATGAACACTGAAGCTTTCTTT. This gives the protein CASRGQTMNTEAFF. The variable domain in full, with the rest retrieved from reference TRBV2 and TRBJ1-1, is EPEVTQTPSHQVTQMGQEVILRCVPISNHLYFYWYRQILGQKVEFLVSFYNNEISEKSEIFDDQFSVERPDGSNFTLKIRSTKLEDSAMYFCASRGQTMNTEAFFGQGTRLTVV.